These 23 T cell receptor beta chains were all obtained from the same sample, sequenced in a study of cytomegalovirus exposure and HLA in healthy donors. The PCR employed 60 Vbeta primers together with 13 Jbeta primers. Sequencing used immunoSEQ multiplex PCR; TCRdb keeps in-frame clones, though not all of them. The table includes 90,000 to 100,000 clones, 60% to 80% detected once. The sample consisted of PBMCs. The receptors originated from a woman aged 60-75 years in good health and CMV-seropositive.

The V call is TRBV29-1, the J call TRBJ1-2, with D uncertain. V was trimmed by 6 bases and J by 8 bases, leaving 13 bases between them. The CDR3 length is 11 residues. Germline-derived CDR1 and CDR2 are SQVTM and ANQGSEA. The chain's CDR3 is CSVRQTGGYTF. As DNA, the CDR3 is TGCAGCGTCAGACAAACGGGGGGCTACACCTTC.

V gene TRBV7-9 combines with J gene TRBJ2-3; D gene ambiguous. Germline CDR1 SEHNR, CDR2 FQNEAQ (reference sequence). Trimming pared 1 base from V and 2 bases from J, leaving 7 bases between. The CDR3 extends over 14 amino acids. CDR3 sequence reads: CASSLGLLTDTQYF. In DNA, the CDR3 is TGTGCCAGCAGCTTAGGGCTTCTCACAGATACGCAGTATTTT.

The chain combines TRBV27 with TRBJ1-3; 8 bases map to TRBD1. V dropped 2 bases and J dropped 4; count of bases not matched to a gene: 4. The germline V gene has CDR1 MNHEY and CDR2 SMNVEV (reference sequence). The CDR3 extends over 15 amino acids. The CDR3 coding sequence is TGTGCCAGCAGTTTACAGGGGGCTAACGGAAACACCATATATTTT. Translating it yields CASSLQGANGNTIYF.

The V call is TRBV30, the J call TRBJ1-1; D uncertain. Trimming took off 3 bases at V and 4 bases at J, with 15 bases between the two ends. Germline V gives CDR1 GTSNPN, CDR2 SVGIG (reference sequence). The CDR3 consists of 14 residues. The CDR3 loop reads CAWREGGDITEAFF. CDR3 nucleotides: TGTGCCTGGAGAGAGGGAGGAGATATCACTGAAGCTTTCTTT.

The V call is TRBV9, the J call TRBJ2-7; D perhaps matches TRBD1 (5 bases). Trimming took 4 bases from V and 1 from J, leaving 18 bases between them. Germline CDR1 is SGDLS and CDR2 is YYNGEE. The CDR3 consists of 16 residues. The CDR3 region is CASSPGAGITSYEQYF. CDR3 sequence (DNA): TGTGCCAGCAGCCCCGGTGCAGGGATAACATCCTACGAGCAGTACTTC.

The sample holds one count of this clone. The chain links TRBV10-3 to TRBJ2-1; 8 nucleotides match TRBD1. J gave up 8 bases and V 2 bases, and 5 bases lay outside the gene matches. CDR1 ENHRY and CDR2 SYGVKD come from the germline V gene. The CDR3 loop spans 14 amino acids. In DNA form, the CDR3 reads TGTGCCATCAGTGAGGACAGGGGAAAAGATGAGCAGTTCTTC. It codes for CAISEDRGKDEQFF.

The rearrangement uses TRBV7-2 and TRBJ1-2; 12 bases are shared with TRBD1. J was trimmed by 2 bases and V by 0 bases; bases with no gene match: 4. The germline V gene has CDR1 SGHTA and CDR2 FQGNSA. CDR3 length: 17 amino acids. Here the CDR3 reads CASSLAPGQGANYGYTF. The CDR3 coding sequence is TGTGCCAGCAGCTTAGCTCCGGGACAGGGGGCAAACTATGGCTACACCTTC.

This chain connects TRBV4-1 to TRBJ1-2; a weak D match, TRBD1 (5 bases). Trimming took 1 base from V and 5 from J, leaving 14 bases between them. Per the germline V gene, CDR1 is MGHRA and CDR2 is YSYEKL. The CDR3 runs 15 residues. DNA of the CDR3: TGCGCCAGCAGCCAAGTGGGCAGGGAATCATATGGCTACACCTTC. It codes for CASSQVGRESYGYTF.

V is TRBV27 and J is TRBJ2-7; 12 bases are a match to TRBD2. The CDR3 covers 14 residues. The trim removed 6 bases at V and 6 bases at J, leaving 6 bases unmatched. Germline CDR1 and CDR2: MNHEY and SMNVEV (reference sequence). The CDR3 DNA reads TGTGCCAGCAGGACTAGCGGGAGTTTTGCCGAGCAGTACTTC. Translated, it gives CASRTSGSFAEQYF.

The chain is built from TRBV18 and TRBJ2-7; 9 bases line up with TRBD1. J was trimmed by 5 bases and V by 6 bases; bases with no gene match: 8. The CDR3 has 14 residues. Germline V gives CDR1 KGHSH, CDR2 LQKENI. The CDR3 nucleotides are TGTGCCAGCTCTCAAAACAGGGGGCAAAACGAGCAGTACTTC. Its protein is CASSQNRGQNEQYF.

The rearrangement uses TRBV9 and TRBJ2-7; D gene unclear. This CDR3 comprises 14 residues. CDR1 and CDR2 (germline): SGDLS, YYNGEE. V was cut by 0 bases and J by 2 bases, with 9 bases left in between. Here the CDR3 reads CASSVGNGAYEQYF. The CDR3 nucleotides read TGTGCCAGCAGCGTAGGAAACGGAGCCTACGAGCAGTACTTC.

Turning to this clone: The sample holds other DNA sequences that translate to the same CDR3. J is TRBJ1-1 and V is TRBV10-3; D uncertain. The CDR3 totals 13 residues. The ends were cut back, 6 bases at V and 1 base at J, with 9 bases in the middle. The germline V gene encodes CDR1 ENHRY and CDR2 SYGVKD. The CDR3 nucleotides are TGTGCCATCAGGCCTACAGAGAACACTGAAGCTTTCTTT. It yields the protein CAIRPTENTEAFF.

The CDR3 loop reads CAGGYRTSVSEQFF. In DNA form, the CDR3 reads TGTGCTGGAGGTTATAGGACTAGCGTCTCTGAGCAGTTCTTC. The chain employs TRBV30 and TRBJ2-1, with TRBD2 matching over 9 bases. Germline CDR1 and CDR2: GTSNPN and SVGIG (reference sequence). The CDR3 covers 14 residues.

The chain uses TRBV2 and TRBJ2-7, with D perhaps matching TRBD2 (5 bases). The germline V and J ends were trimmed by 6 bases and 3 bases, with 12 bases remaining between them. The CDR3 extends over 13 amino acids. Germline V gives CDR1 SNHLY, CDR2 FYNNEI. CDR3 coding DNA: TGTGCCAGCAGACCGACTATTATCTACGAGCAGTACTTC. It translates to CASRPTIIYEQYF.

There are a few counts of this clone. The gene calls are TRBV4-1 and TRBJ2-1, with 13 bases lining up with TRBD2. The CDR3 contains 16 residues. Unmatched junction bases numbered 4, after V lost 2 bases and J lost 6 bases. The germline CDR1 and CDR2 sequences are MGHRA and YSYEKL. DNA of the CDR3: TGCGCCAGCAGCCAACGGACTAGCGGGAGAAGCAATGAGCAGTTCTTC. Translating it yields CASSQRTSGRSNEQFF.

This chain connects TRBV30 to TRBJ2-7; 9 bases are shared with TRBD1. The V gene end was trimmed by 2 bases and the J gene end by 3 bases; junction bases not matched to a gene: 14. This CDR3 has 17 amino acids. CDR1 and CDR2 (germline): GTSNPN, SVGIG (reference sequence). The CDR3 sequence: CAWSRWTGDFLGYEQYF. The CDR3, as DNA: TGTGCCTGGAGTAGATGGACAGGGGATTTTCTGGGCTACGAGCAGTACTTC.

This clone has more than one count but fewer than ten. The chain has TRBV27 and TRBJ1-4; 9 nucleotides match TRBD1. CDR1 is MNHEY, CDR2 SMNVEV, per germline (reference sequence). The ends lost 6 bases at V and 10 bases at J; junction bases unmatched: 6. The CDR3 is made up of 13 amino acids. The CDR3 sequence is CASSQDRGGKLFF. The DNA for the CDR3 is TGTGCCAGCAGCCAGGACAGGGGTGGAAAACTGTTTTTT. Full variable domain (rest looked up from reference TRBV27 and TRBJ1-4): EAQVTQNPRYLITVTGKKLTVTCSQNMNHEYMSWYRQDPGLGLRQIYYSMNVEVTDKGDVPEGYKVSRKEKRNFPLILESPSPNQTSLYFCASSQDRGGKLFFGSGTQLSVL.

In nucleotides, the CDR3 is TGTGCCAGCAGGAAGCGGGGGGAGACTGAAGCTTTCTTT. This gives the protein CASRKRGETEAFF. The chain couples TRBV27 to TRBJ1-1, with D perhaps matching TRBD1 (5 bases). The germline V gene has CDR1 MNHEY and CDR2 SMNVEV (reference sequence). The CDR3 spans 13 residues. Trimming pared 6 bases from V and 5 bases from J, leaving 13 bases between.

This rearrangement joins TRBV7-9 to TRBJ2-7, with 7 bases identical to TRBD1. J was trimmed by 4 bases and V by 3 bases; bases with no gene match: 9. Germline V CDR1 and CDR2: SEHNR, FQNEAQ (reference sequence). This CDR3 spans 15 amino acids. The CDR3 nucleotides read TGTGCCAGCAGCTTCTTAATCGGGACAGCTTACGAGCAGTACTTC. Translated: CASSFLIGTAYEQYF.

The chain uses TRBV6-1 and TRBJ2-5; D possibly corresponds to TRBD2 (6 bases). The J call may be mistaken, given a closer DNA end match to TRBJ2-7. From germline, CDR1 is MNHNS and CDR2 SASEGT. The CDR3 runs 13 residues. The CDR3 bases are TGTGCCAGCAGTGGCGAGGGAGGCTACGAGCAGTACTTC. This translates into CASSGEGGYEQYF.

The J gene is TRBJ2-3, the V gene TRBV27; TRBD2 agrees at 16 bases. The CDR3 extends over 19 amino acids. With 6 bases clipped from V and 8 bases from J, the junction kept 17 bases outside the gene matches. CDR1 and CDR2 from the germline V gene are MNHEY and SMNVEV (reference sequence). The CDR3 spells CASSKTGTSGRAKSGTQYF. CDR3 nucleotides: TGTGCCAGCAGCAAAACCGGGACTAGCGGGAGGGCCAAGAGCGGTACGCAGTATTTT.

The chain employs TRBV5-1 and TRBJ2-3; TRBD2 might be the D (5 bases). The CDR3 loop spans 15 amino acids. Germline values: CDR1 SGHRS, CDR2 YFSETQ. Trimming left V 2 bases short and J 0 bases short, with 10 bases between. This CDR3 reads CASSLRAASTDTQYF. For the CDR3, the DNA is TGCGCCAGCAGCTTACGAGCGGCTAGCACAGATACGCAGTATTTT.

The chain combines TRBV28 with TRBJ1-5; D is uncertain. Germline CDR1 reads MDHEN; CDR2 reads SYDVKM. The V and J ends lost 1 base and 3 bases respectively, with 10 bases between them. The CDR3 consists of 15 residues. The CDR3 here is CASSLFGLNNQPQHF. DNA of the CDR3: TGTGCCAGCAGTTTATTCGGACTTAACAATCAGCCCCAGCATTTT.